This T cell receptor beta chain was identified in a study of CD8 T cells in ankylosing spondylitis. TCRdb re-derived calls from the 5' RACE reads in MiXCR, one entry per CDR3 protein. The table lists about 340,000 distinct CDR3 sequences, approximately 14% of them singletons. Of note for this clonotype: Its specificity is unknown.

Broader study findings: Matched ankylosing spondylitis synovial fluid reportedly contained a significantly enriched population of disease-linked clones. Within ankylosing spondylitis blood, a TCR beta motif made up of several highly homologous variants appeared to be characteristic.

Trimming took 1 base from V and 4 from J; bases not matched to a gene: 7. CDR3 length: 16 amino acids. Germline V gene data show CDR1 as LNHNV and CDR2 as YYDKDF (reference sequence). The sequencing sample was made of blood, either unsorted or a sorted T cell fraction (not recorded which). The rearrangement links TRBV15 to TRBJ2-5; 9 bases are a match to TRBD2. This receptor was taken from a male donor with ankylosing spondylitis or in good health (not recorded which). Here the CDR3 reads CATSRVGLAKSETQYF. In DNA form, the CDR3 reads TGTGCCACCAGCAGAGTCGGACTAGCGAAATCAGAGACCCAGTACTTC.